Presented here are 31 T cell receptor beta chains from one specimen sequenced in a study of T cell repertoires in ileal Crohn's disease. Produced via immunoSEQ multiplex PCR; TCRdb's table is partial and in-frame only. The sample has more than 25,000 clones, about four fifths seen once. The sequenced material came from ileal tissue. All receptors derive from an adult with Crohn's disease.

This chain uses TRBV10-3 with TRBJ2-3; 12 nucleotides agree with TRBD2. Germline CDR1 is ENHRY and CDR2 is SYGVKD. The CDR3 extends over 16 amino acids. After removal of 6 bases from V and 0 bases from J, the junction contained 4 bases not matched to a gene. CDR3 sequence reads: CAISRLAGESTDTQYF. The DNA of the CDR3 is TGTGCCATCAGCCGACTAGCGGGAGAAAGCACAGATACGCAGTATTTT.

This chain uses TRBV5-4 with TRBJ1-2, with D perhaps matching TRBD1 (5 bases). V lost 4 bases to trimming and J lost 7 bases, with 14 bases between them. The CDR3 is made up of 13 amino acids. Germline CDR1 is SGHNT and CDR2 is YYREEE (reference sequence). CDR3 DNA sequence: TGTGCCAGCAGCCCCCTAAAGACAGCTGGCTACACCTTC. Its translation: CASSPLKTAGYTF. Combining the CDR3 with reference TRBV5-4 and TRBJ1-2 gives the whole variable domain ETGVTQSPTHLIKTRGQQVTLRCSSQSGHNTVSWYQQALGQGPQFIFQYYREEENGRGNFPPRFSGLQFPNYSSELNVNALELDDSALYLCASSPLKTAGYTFGSGTRLTVV.

The rearrangement joins TRBV21-1 to TRBJ1-6; the table's TRBD1 call for D was not verified on the DNA. TRBV21-1 constitutes a pseudogene. This CDR3 has 17 residues. The CDR3 bases are TGTGCCAGCCCTTGGGGCTTGTGTAACTCCTATAATTCACCCCTCCACTTT. Protein sequence: CASPWGLCNSYNSPLHF.

The chain links TRBV4-3 to TRBJ2-1; 8 nucleotides agree with TRBD2. The ends lost 2 bases at V and 9 bases at J; junction bases unmatched: 24. The V gene's germline CDR1 is LGHNA and CDR2 YSLEER. The length of the CDR3 is 20 residues. The CDR3 sequence is CASSQFGAGDFIGVFSEQFF. Written as DNA, the CDR3 is TGCGCCAGCAGCCAATTTGGAGCGGGGGATTTCATCGGGGTGTTTAGTGAGCAGTTCTTC.

The genes are TRBV5-1 and TRBJ1-2; D gene ambiguous. Trimming took off 5 bases at V and 6 bases at J, with 17 bases between the two ends. The germline CDR1 and CDR2 sequences are SGHRS and YFSETQ. The CDR3 has 14 residues. CDR3 DNA sequence: TGCGCCAGCAGAGTACCGAGGGCCAACGATGGCTACACCTTC. Translating it yields CASRVPRANDGYTF.

This rearrangement joins TRBV7-9 to TRBJ1-1; D is unresolved. The germline gives CDR1 SEHNR, CDR2 FQNEAQ (reference sequence). Trimming stripped 1 base from V and 0 bases from J, with 6 bases between. The CDR3 has 14 residues. CDR3 sequence: CASSLGPMNTEAFF. The DNA for the CDR3 is TGTGCCAGCAGCTTAGGGCCCATGAACACTGAAGCTTTCTTT.

A note on this clone: This sample also contains other DNA sequences that code for the same CDR3. The V gene is TRBV7-2, the J gene TRBJ2-7, with TRBD2 matching 7 bases. Germline assignment: CDR1 SGHTA and CDR2 FQGNSA. V lost 1 base, J lost 4 bases, and 1 base stayed unmatched. This CDR3 region has 13 residues. CDR3 sequence reads: CASSLVGGYEQYF. The CDR3 coding sequence is TGTGCCAGCAGCTTAGTGGGGGGGTACGAGCAGTACTTC.

The chain is built from TRBV5-4 and TRBJ1-2; the match to TRBD1 covers 8 bases. CDR3 length: 15 amino acids. The germline V gene has CDR1 SGHNT and CDR2 YYREEE (reference sequence). The J segment lost 0 bases and the V segment lost 4 bases, leaving 5 bases of the junction unmatched. This chain's CDR3 is CASSQDRGTNYGYTF. CDR3 nucleotides: TGTGCCAGCAGCCAAGACAGGGGCACTAACTATGGCTACACCTTC. Looking up the rest from reference TRBV5-4 and TRBJ1-2 gives the full variable domain: ETGVTQSPTHLIKTRGQQVTLRCSSQSGHNTVSWYQQALGQGPQFIFQYYREEENGRGNFPPRFSGLQFPNYSSELNVNALELDDSALYLCASSQDRGTNYGYTFGSGTRLTVV.

The chain has TRBV6-5 and TRBJ2-7; possibly TRBD2 for D (8 bases). The CDR3 length is 12 residues. Per the germline V gene, CDR1 is MNHEY and CDR2 is SVGAGI. The V and J ends lost 10 bases and 2 bases respectively, with 12 bases between them. The DNA of the CDR3 is TGTGCCACGGGGGGGACAGCCTACGAGCAGTACTTC. It specifies CATGGTAYEQYF.

This rearrangement joins TRBV6-5 to TRBJ2-7; tentatively, D is TRBD2 (6 bases). The length of the CDR3 is 13 residues. Germline V gives CDR1 MNHEY, CDR2 SVGAGI. The germline V and J ends were trimmed by 5 bases and 8 bases, with 16 bases remaining between them. CDR3 amino acids: CASSPGTSTKQYF. The CDR3 DNA is TGTGCCAGCAGTCCCGGGACTTCTACCAAGCAGTACTTC.

V gene TRBV5-1 combines with J gene TRBJ1-2; 11 nucleotides line up with TRBD1. This CDR3 spans 15 amino acids. In germline, CDR1 is SGHRS, CDR2 YFSETQ. The V gene end was trimmed by 4 bases and the J gene end by 6 bases; junction bases not matched to a gene: 8. CDR3 region: CASSPRTGGLHGYTF. The CDR3 DNA is TGCGCCAGCAGCCCCCGGACAGGGGGCCTGCATGGCTACACCTTC.

The chain couples TRBV27 to TRBJ1-1, with D perhaps TRBD1 (5 bases). Germline V gene data show CDR1 as MNHEY and CDR2 as SMNVEV (reference sequence). With 6 bases removed from V and 5 bases from J, the gap between germline ends came to 19 bases. This CDR3 is 15 amino acids long. The CDR3 DNA follows: TGTGCCAGCAGCCCGTCCTGGAAGGGGCTAACTGAAGCTTTCTTT. Encoded protein: CASSPSWKGLTEAFF.

The rearrangement links TRBV4-3 to TRBJ1-1; no clear D. V was cut by 0 bases and J by 0 bases, with 11 bases left in between. The CDR3 covers 16 residues. CDR1 LGHNA and CDR2 YSLEER come from the germline V gene. The CDR3 sequence: CASSQDSGRMNTEAFF. CDR3 in DNA: TGCGCCAGCAGCCAAGATTCCGGCAGGATGAACACTGAAGCTTTCTTT.

The chain recombines TRBV7-3 with TRBJ2-3; D perhaps matches TRBD2 (6 bases). V lost 1 base and J lost 3, with 8 bases in between. In germline, CDR1 is SGHTA, CDR2 FQGTGA. The CDR3 length is 14 residues. The CDR3 protein is CASSLKAGTDTQYF. The CDR3 DNA is TGTGCCAGCAGCTTAAAGGCGGGAACAGATACGCAGTATTTT.

The chain employs TRBV27 and TRBJ2-7, with D possibly being TRBD1 (6 bases). CDR3 length equals 16 residues. Trimming took 2 bases from V and 0 from J, leaving 14 bases between them. CDR1 and CDR2 from the germline V gene are MNHEY and SMNVEV (reference sequence). The CDR3 DNA reads as TGTGCCAGCAGTTTAGTTGGGGGCGTAAGCTCCTACGAGCAGTACTTC. Translated, it gives CASSLVGGVSSYEQYF.

The chain uses TRBV5-1 and TRBJ2-6; no definite D call. The CDR3 sequence is 15 residues long. The V gene's germline CDR1 is SGHRS and CDR2 YFSETQ. V was clipped by 7 bases and J by 2 bases, with 13 bases between them. The CDR3 DNA is TGCGCCAGCGTCCTCGGCCAGGCTGGGGCCAACGTCCTGACTTTC. Protein sequence: CASVLGQAGANVLTF.

V and J are TRBV4-1 and TRBJ2-2; 16 bases map to TRBD2. Per germline, CDR1 MGHRA and CDR2 YSYEKL. J gave up 7 bases and V 0 bases, and 8 bases lay outside the gene matches. The CDR3 is 19 amino acids. The CDR3, as DNA: TGCGCCAGCAGCCAAGAAAAGGGACTAGCGGGAGGGCCGGTCGGGGAGCTGTTTTTT. This sequence encodes CASSQEKGLAGGPVGELFF.

V is TRBV2 and J is TRBJ2-7; 8 nucleotides agree with TRBD1. The CDR3 contains 14 residues. V lost 4 bases, J lost 0 bases, and 2 bases stayed unmatched. Germline assignment: CDR1 SNHLY and CDR2 FYNNEI. DNA for the CDR3: TGTGCCAGCAGTGGGACAGGGTACTCCTACGAGCAGTACTTC. Translated, it gives CASSGTGYSYEQYF.

The chain recombines TRBV5-1 with TRBJ1-2, with D possibly TRBD1 on 6 matching bases. With 0 bases removed from V and 2 bases from J, the gap between germline ends came to 11 bases. CDR3 length: 15 residues. Germline CDR1 and CDR2: SGHRS and YFSETQ. The DNA of the CDR3 is TGCGCCAGCAGCTTGGCTGGGGGCAGGAACTATGGCTACACCTTC. Amino acid sequence: CASSLAGGRNYGYTF.

The J gene is TRBJ1-6, the V gene TRBV30; 8 bases line up with TRBD1. J gave up 6 bases and V 3 bases, and 7 bases lay outside the gene matches. This CDR3 has 15 amino acids. Germline lookup yields CDR1 GTSNPN and CDR2 SVGIG (reference sequence). The CDR3 DNA follows: TGTGCCTGGAGCTTGACAGGGGCGCGTAATTCACCCCTCCACTTT. This encodes CAWSLTGARNSPLHF.

The V and J genes are TRBV11-1 and TRBJ1-2; a weak D match, TRBD1 (6 bases). This CDR3 has 14 residues. Trimming removed 5 bases from V and 8 bases from J, with 18 bases in between. CDR1 is SGHAT and CDR2 is FQDESV in the germline V gene (reference sequence). The CDR3 loop reads CASSPPGGRRGYTF. DNA for the CDR3: TGTGCCAGCAGCCCGCCCGGGGGGCGCAGAGGCTACACCTTC.

The J gene is TRBJ2-5, the V gene TRBV2, with D perhaps matching TRBD2 (5 bases). Germline CDR1 reads SNHLY; CDR2 reads FYNNEI. Trimming removed 6 bases at V and 5 bases at J, with 13 bases between. This CDR3 has 13 amino acids. The CDR3 DNA reads TGTGCCAGCAGCCTTCGGACTGGGGAGACCCAGTACTTC. As protein: CASSLRTGETQYF.

The chain recombines TRBV6-5 with TRBJ1-2; the D gene is possibly TRBD1 (6 bases). The CDR3 totals 14 residues. V was shortened by 6 bases and J by 8 bases, with 19 bases between the two germline ends. The V gene's germline CDR1 is MNHEY and CDR2 SVGAGI. CDR3 protein: CASSRFQGFRGYTF. For the CDR3, the DNA is TGTGCCAGCAGCCGATTTCAGGGGTTTCGGGGCTACACCTTC.

The V gene is TRBV7-9, the J gene TRBJ1-5, with a tentative D call TRBD1 (6 bases). Trimming removed 5 bases at V and 6 bases at J, with 8 bases between. The CDR3 is made up of 12 amino acids. The germline CDR1 and CDR2 sequences are SEHNR and FQNEAQ (reference sequence). The CDR3 DNA sequence: TGTGCCAGCAGCGGGGGCGGTCAGCCCCAGCATTTT. Amino acids: CASSGGGQPQHF. Full variable domain (remainder filled in from reference TRBV7-9 and TRBJ1-5): DTGVSQNPRHKITKRGQNVTFRCDPISEHNRLYWYRQTLGQGPEFLTYFQNEAQLEKSRLLSDRFSAERPKGSFSTLEIQRTEQGDSAMYLCASSGGGQPQHFGDGTRLSIL.

The CDR3 spells CATTRDRDYEQYF. CDR3 nucleotide sequence: TGTGCCACGACCCGGGACAGGGACTACGAGCAGTACTTC. V usage is TRBV2 and J usage is TRBJ2-7, with TRBD1 matching over 9 bases. The CDR3 has 13 amino acids. CDR1 SNHLY and CDR2 FYNNEI come from the germline V gene. Unmatched junction bases numbered 7, after V lost 10 bases and J lost 3 bases.

The chain carries TRBV25-1 and TRBJ1-3, with D tentatively TRBD1 (6 bases). CDR1 MGHDK and CDR2 SYGVNS come from the germline V gene. CDR3 size: 17 residues. Trimming shortened V by 2 bases and J by 7 bases, and 21 bases separated the two germline ends. CDR3 sequence reads: CASSEHRDPVQGNTIYF. The CDR3 coding sequence is TGTGCCAGCAGTGAACACCGGGACCCAGTTCAGGGGAACACCATATATTTT.

The rearrangement joins TRBV19 to TRBJ2-1; no clear D gene. This CDR3 is 15 amino acids long. Germline V gene data show CDR1 as LNHDA and CDR2 as SQIVND (reference sequence). Trimming took off 3 bases at V and 1 base at J, with 10 bases between the two ends. The DNA of the CDR3 is TGTGCCAGTAGTATGGCTAGTGGTTCCTACAATGAGCAGTTCTTC. Translated, it gives CASSMASGSYNEQFF. Full variable domain (outside the CDR3, taken from reference TRBV19 and TRBJ2-1): DGGITQSPKYLFRKEGQNVTLSCEQNLNHDAMYWYRQDPGQGLRLIYYSQIVNDFQKGDIAEGYSVSREKKESFPLTVTSAQKNPTAFYLCASSMASGSYNEQFFGPGTRLTVL.

The chain combines TRBV7-8 with TRBJ1-2; D is perhaps TRBD1 (6 bases). Germline-derived CDR1 and CDR2 are SGHVS and FQNEAQ. This CDR3 is 12 amino acids long. Deletions cut 3 bases from V and 6 bases from J, with 8 bases between. CDR3: CASSLDSHGYTF. Written as DNA, the CDR3 is TGTGCCAGCAGCTTGGACAGCCATGGCTACACCTTC.

The CDR3 is CASSSGDRMNTGELFF. Written as DNA, the CDR3 is TGTGCCAGCAGCTCGGGTGACAGGATGAACACCGGGGAGCTGTTTTTT. The chain is built from TRBV5-8 and TRBJ2-2, with D possibly matching TRBD1 (6 bases). Trimming removed 3 bases at V and 1 base at J, with 13 bases between. Per germline, CDR1 SGHTS and CDR2 YDEGEE. The CDR3 is 16 amino acids.

The chain carries TRBV6-1 and TRBJ1-2, with 10 bases fitting TRBD1. The CDR3 has 14 residues. Losses at the gene ends were 7 bases for V and 2 bases for J; bases not matched to a gene: 4. CDR1 MNHNS and CDR2 SASEGT come from the germline V gene. CDR3 coding DNA: TGTGCCAGCAACCCGGGACAGGGGAACTATGGCTACACCTTC. Its protein is CASNPGQGNYGYTF.

This rearrangement joins TRBV5-6 to TRBJ2-7, with TRBD2 matching 8 bases. Per the germline V gene, CDR1 is SGHDT and CDR2 is YYEEEE. The V gene end was trimmed by 5 bases and the J gene end by 2 bases; junction bases not matched to a gene: 9. The CDR3 is 15 amino acids. CDR3 sequence reads: CASRKTGTRTYEQYF. CDR3 DNA: TGTGCCAGCAGAAAAACTGGGACTAGGACCTACGAGCAGTACTTC. Complete variable domain (other parts from reference TRBV5-6 and TRBJ2-7): DAGVTQSPTHLIKTRGQQVTLRCSPKSGHDTVSWYQQALGQGPQFIFQYYEEEERQRGNFPDRFSGHQFPNYSSELNVNALLLGDSALYLCASRKTGTRTYEQYFGPGTRLTVT.